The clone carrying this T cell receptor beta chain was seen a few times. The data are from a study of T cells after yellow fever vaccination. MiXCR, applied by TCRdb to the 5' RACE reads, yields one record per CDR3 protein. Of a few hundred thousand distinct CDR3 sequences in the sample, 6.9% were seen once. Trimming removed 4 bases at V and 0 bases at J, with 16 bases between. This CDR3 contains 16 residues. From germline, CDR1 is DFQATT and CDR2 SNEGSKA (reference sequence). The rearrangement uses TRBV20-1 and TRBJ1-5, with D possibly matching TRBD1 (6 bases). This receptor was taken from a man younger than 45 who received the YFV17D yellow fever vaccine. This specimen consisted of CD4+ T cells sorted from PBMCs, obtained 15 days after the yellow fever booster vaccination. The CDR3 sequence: CSANPHGGHSNQPQHF. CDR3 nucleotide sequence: TGCAGTGCTAACCCGCATGGGGGACATAGCAATCAGCCCCAGCATTTT.